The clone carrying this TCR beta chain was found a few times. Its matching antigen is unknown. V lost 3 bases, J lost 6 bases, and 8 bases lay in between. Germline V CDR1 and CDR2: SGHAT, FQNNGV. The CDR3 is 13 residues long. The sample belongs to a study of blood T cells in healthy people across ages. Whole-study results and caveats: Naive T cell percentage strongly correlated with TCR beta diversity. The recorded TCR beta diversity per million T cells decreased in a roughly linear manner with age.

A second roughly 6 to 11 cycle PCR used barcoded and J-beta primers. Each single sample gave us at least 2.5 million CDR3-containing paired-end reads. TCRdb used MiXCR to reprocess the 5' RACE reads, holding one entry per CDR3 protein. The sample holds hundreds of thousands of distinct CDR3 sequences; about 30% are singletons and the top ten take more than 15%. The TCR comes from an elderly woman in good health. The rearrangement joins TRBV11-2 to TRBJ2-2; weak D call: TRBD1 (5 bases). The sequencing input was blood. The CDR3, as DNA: TGTGCCAGCAGCTTCCTCAGGGCCGGGGAGCTGTTTTTT. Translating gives CASSFLRAGELFF.